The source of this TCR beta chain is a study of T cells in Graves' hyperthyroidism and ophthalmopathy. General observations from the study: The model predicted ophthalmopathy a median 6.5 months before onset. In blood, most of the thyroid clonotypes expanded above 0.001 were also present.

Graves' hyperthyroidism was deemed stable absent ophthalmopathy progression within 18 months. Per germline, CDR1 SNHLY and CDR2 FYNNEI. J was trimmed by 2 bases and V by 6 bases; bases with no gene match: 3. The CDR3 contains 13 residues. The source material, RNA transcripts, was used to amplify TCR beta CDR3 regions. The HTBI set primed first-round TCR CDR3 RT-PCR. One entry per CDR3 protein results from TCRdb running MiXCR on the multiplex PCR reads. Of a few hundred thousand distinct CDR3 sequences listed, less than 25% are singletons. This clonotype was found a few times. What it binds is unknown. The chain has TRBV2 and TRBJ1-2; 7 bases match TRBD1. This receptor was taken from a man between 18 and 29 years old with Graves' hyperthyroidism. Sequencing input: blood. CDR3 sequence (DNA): TGTGCCAGCAGGGGGGACAGCAACTATGGCTACACCTTC. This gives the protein CASRGDSNYGYTF.